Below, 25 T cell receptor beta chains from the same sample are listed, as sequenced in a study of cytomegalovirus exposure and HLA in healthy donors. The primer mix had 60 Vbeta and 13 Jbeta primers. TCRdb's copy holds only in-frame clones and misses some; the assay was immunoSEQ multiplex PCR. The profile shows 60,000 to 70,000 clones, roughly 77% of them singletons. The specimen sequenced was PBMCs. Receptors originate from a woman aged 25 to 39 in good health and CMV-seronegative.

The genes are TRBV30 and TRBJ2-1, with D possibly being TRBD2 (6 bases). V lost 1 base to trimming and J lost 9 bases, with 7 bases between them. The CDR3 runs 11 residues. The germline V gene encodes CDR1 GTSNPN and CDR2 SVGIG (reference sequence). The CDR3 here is CAWSEAGEQFF. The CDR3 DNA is TGTGCCTGGAGTGAAGCGGGTGAGCAGTTCTTC.

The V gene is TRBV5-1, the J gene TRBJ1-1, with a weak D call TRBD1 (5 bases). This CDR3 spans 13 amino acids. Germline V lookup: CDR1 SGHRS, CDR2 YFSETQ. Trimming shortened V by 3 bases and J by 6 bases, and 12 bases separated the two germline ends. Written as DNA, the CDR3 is TGCGCCAGCAGCTACCCCGGGGGGGCTGAAGCTTTCTTT. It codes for CASSYPGGAEAFF.

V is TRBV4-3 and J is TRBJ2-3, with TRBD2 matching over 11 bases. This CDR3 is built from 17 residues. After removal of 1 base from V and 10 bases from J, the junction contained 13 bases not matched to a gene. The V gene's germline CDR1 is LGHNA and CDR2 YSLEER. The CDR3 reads CASSQVLAGGSWGAQYF. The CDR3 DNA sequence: TGCGCCAGCAGCCAAGTGTTAGCGGGAGGGTCTTGGGGGGCGCAGTATTTT.

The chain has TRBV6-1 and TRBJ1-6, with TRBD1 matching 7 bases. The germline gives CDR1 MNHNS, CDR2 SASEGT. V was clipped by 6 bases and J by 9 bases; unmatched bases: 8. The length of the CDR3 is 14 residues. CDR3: CASRPTGSFSPLHF. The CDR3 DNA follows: TGTGCCAGCAGGCCGACAGGGTCATTTTCACCCCTCCACTTT.

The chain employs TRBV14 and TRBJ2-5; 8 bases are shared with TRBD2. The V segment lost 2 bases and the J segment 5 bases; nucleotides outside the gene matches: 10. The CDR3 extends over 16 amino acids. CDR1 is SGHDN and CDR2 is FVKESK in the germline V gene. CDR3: CASSQSGSGSWETQYF. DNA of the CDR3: TGTGCCAGCAGCCAATCGGGAAGCGGGAGCTGGGAGACCCAGTACTTC.

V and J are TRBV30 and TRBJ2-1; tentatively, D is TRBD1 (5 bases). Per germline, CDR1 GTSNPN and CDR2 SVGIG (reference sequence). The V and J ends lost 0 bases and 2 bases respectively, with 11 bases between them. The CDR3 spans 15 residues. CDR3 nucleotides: TGTGCCTGGAGTGTACGTGGACACCCCTACAATGAGCAGTTCTTC. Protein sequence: CAWSVRGHPYNEQFF.

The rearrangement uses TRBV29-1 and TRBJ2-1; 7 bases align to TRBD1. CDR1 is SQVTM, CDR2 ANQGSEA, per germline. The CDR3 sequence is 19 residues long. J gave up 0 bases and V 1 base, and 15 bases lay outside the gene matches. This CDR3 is CSVEGGTADGISSYNEQFF. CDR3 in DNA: TGCAGCGTTGAAGGGGGGACAGCGGATGGTATCAGCTCCTACAATGAGCAGTTCTTC.

The CDR3 sequence is CASRDSGANVLTF. The CDR3 DNA is TGTGCCAGCCGAGATTCTGGGGCCAACGTCCTGACTTTC. The chain is built from TRBV7-2 and TRBJ2-6; unclear D gene. CDR3 length: 13 amino acids. Germline CDR1 SGHTA, CDR2 FQGNSA. Trimming removed 8 bases from V and 1 base from J, with 6 bases in between. The entire variable domain, with the rest obtained from reference TRBV7-2 and TRBJ2-6, is as follows: GAGVSQSPSNKVTEKGKDVELRCDPISGHTALYWYRQSLGQGLEFLIYFQGNSAPDKSGLPSDRFSAERTGGSVSTLTIQRTQQEDSAVYLCASRDSGANVLTFGAGSRLTVL.

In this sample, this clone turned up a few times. CDR3 coding DNA: TGTGCCAGCAGCCTTGGACAGGGATGGGCCTATGGCTACACCTTC. The encoded protein is CASSLGQGWAYGYTF. V is TRBV5-8 and J is TRBJ1-2; TRBD1 matches at 8 bases. Germline CDR1 SGHTS, CDR2 YDEGEE. This CDR3 has 15 residues. J was trimmed by 4 bases and V by 4 bases; bases with no gene match: 9.

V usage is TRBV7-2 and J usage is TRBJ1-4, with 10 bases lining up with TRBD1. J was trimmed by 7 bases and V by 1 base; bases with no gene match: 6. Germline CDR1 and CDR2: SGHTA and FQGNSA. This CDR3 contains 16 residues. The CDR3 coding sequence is TGTGCCAGCAGCTTAGTTTCCGGGACAGGGGCTGAAAAACTGTTTTTT. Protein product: CASSLVSGTGAEKLFF.

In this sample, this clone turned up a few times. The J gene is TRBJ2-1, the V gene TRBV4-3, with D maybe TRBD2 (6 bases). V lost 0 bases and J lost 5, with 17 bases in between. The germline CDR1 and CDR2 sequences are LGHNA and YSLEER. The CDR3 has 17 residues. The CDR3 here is CASSQEGYGRGDNEQFF. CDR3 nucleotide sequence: TGCGCCAGCAGCCAAGAAGGCTACGGGAGAGGGGACAATGAGCAGTTCTTC.

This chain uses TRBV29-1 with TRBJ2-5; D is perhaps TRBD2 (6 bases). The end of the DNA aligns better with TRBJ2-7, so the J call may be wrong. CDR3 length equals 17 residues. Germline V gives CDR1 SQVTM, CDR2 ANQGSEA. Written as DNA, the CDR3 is TGCAGCGTTGTAGGGGAATCCGCGGGGCGTTACTCCTACGAGCAGTACTTC. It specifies CSVVGESAGRYSYEQYF.

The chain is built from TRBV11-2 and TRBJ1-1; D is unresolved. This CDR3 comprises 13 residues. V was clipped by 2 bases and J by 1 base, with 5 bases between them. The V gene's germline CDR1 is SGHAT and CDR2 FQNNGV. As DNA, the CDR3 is TGTGCCAGCAGCTTACGCGGGAACACTGAAGCTTTCTTT. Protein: CASSLRGNTEAFF.

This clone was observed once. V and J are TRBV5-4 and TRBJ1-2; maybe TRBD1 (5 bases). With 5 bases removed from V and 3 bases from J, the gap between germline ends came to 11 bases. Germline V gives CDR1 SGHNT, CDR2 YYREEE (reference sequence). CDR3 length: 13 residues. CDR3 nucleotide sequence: TGTGCCAGCAGGCCCAGGGTTGACTATGGCTACACCTTC. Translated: CASRPRVDYGYTF.

The CDR3 DNA reads as TGTGCCAGCAGCGTAGCTCTTTTGGAGACCCAGTACTTC. Its translation is CASSVALLETQYF. The chain links TRBV9 to TRBJ2-5; unclear D gene. The germline V and J ends were trimmed by 0 bases and 5 bases, with 8 bases remaining between them. The CDR3 runs 13 residues. The germline CDR1 and CDR2 sequences are SGDLS and YYNGEE. The whole variable domain, remainder taken from reference TRBV9 and TRBJ2-5, is DSGVTQTPKHLITATGQRVTLRCSPRSGDLSVYWYQQSLDQGLQFLIQYYNGEERAKGNILERFSAQQFPDLHSELNLSSLELGDSALYFCASSVALLETQYFGPGTRLLVL.

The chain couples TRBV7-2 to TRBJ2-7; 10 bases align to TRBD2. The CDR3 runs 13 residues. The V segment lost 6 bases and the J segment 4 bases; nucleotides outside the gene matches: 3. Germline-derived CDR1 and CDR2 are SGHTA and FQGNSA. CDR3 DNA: TGTGCCAGCAGAAGGACTAGCGGTTACGAGCAGTACTTC. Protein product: CASRRTSGYEQYF.

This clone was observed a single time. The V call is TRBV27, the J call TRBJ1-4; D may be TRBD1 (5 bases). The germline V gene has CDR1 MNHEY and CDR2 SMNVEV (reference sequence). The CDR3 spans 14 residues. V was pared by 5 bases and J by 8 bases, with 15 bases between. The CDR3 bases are TGTGCCAGCAGTCCAAGGGGATTCGGCGAAAAACTGTTTTTT. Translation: CASSPRGFGEKLFF.

The CDR3 spells CASSPSTYNSGANVLTF. In DNA, the CDR3 is TGTGCCAGCAGCCCCTCGACATACAACTCTGGGGCCAACGTCCTGACTTTC. The chain employs TRBV7-9 and TRBJ2-6; D gene unclear. The CDR3 consists of 17 residues. V lost 5 bases to trimming and J lost 0 bases, with 14 bases between them. Germline CDR1 and CDR2: SEHNR and FQNEAQ (reference sequence).

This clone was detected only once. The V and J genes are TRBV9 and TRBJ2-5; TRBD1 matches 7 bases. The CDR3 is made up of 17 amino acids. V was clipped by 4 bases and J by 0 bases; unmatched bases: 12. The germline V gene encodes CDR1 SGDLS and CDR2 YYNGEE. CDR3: CASSPSYRGLYQETQYF. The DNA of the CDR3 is TGTGCCAGCAGCCCCTCATACAGGGGCCTTTACCAAGAGACCCAGTACTTC.

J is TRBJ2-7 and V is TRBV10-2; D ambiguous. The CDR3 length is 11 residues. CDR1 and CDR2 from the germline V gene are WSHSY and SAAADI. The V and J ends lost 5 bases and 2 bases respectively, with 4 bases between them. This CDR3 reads CASSPAYEQYF. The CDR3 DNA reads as TGCGCCAGCAGTCCAGCCTACGAGCAGTACTTC.

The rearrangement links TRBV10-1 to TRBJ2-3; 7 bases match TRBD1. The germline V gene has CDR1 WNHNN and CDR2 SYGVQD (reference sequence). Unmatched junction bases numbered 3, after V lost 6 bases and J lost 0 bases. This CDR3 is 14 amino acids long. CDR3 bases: TGCGCCAGCAGCAGGGACAGTAGCACAGATACGCAGTATTTT. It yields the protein CASSRDSSTDTQYF.

The CDR3 sequence: CASSPRQGTNYEQYF. CDR3 coding DNA: TGTGCCAGCAGTCCTAGACAGGGGACGAACTACGAGCAGTACTTC. The V gene is TRBV9, the J gene TRBJ2-7; 8 bases align to TRBD1. The germline CDR1 and CDR2 sequences are SGDLS and YYNGEE. The V and J ends lost 5 bases and 3 bases, in that order; junction bases with no gene match: 10. This CDR3 has 15 residues.

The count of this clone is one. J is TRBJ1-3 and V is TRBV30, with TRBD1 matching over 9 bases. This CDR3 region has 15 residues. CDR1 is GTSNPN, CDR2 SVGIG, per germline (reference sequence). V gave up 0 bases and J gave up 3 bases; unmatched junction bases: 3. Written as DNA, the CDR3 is TGTGCCTGGAGTGTAAACAGGGGGCTTGGAAACACCATATATTTT. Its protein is CAWSVNRGLGNTIYF.

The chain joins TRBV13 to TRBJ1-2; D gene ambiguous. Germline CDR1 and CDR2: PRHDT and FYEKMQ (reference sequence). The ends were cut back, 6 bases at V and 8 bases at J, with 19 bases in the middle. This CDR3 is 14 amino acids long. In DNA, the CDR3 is TGTGCCAGCAGAGACCATACAGATTTATGGGGCTACACCTTC. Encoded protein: CASRDHTDLWGYTF.

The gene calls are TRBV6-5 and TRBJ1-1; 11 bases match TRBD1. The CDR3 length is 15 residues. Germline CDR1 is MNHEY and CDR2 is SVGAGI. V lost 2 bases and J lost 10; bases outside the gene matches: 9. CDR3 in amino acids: CASSYAGQGVFGAFF. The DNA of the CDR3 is TGTGCCAGCAGTTACGCGGGACAGGGGGTTTTCGGAGCTTTCTTT.